This entry concerns a single T cell receptor (beta chain). Its antigen remains unknown. The assay was immunoSEQ multiplex PCR, and TCRdb's table has in-frame clones only and misses some. The table has 100,000 to 150,000 clones, 86% seen once. This record belongs to a study of T cell responses to AZD1222 COVID-19 vaccine. As for the study in general: Doses given second, at about 4 or about 12 weeks, were pooled. Overall study findings and caveats: At study baseline, merely over 5 AZD1222 recipients were seropositive. Regions 160-218 and 743-854 dominated among vaccine-associated CD4 TCRs spanning spike.

The CDR3 length is 14 residues. Trimming shortened V by 4 bases and J by 5 bases, and 11 bases separated the two germline ends. Germline loops: CDR1 LGHDT, CDR2 YNNKEL (reference sequence). The chain is built from TRBV3-1 (or the pseudogene TRBV3-2) and TRBJ2-2; D gene ambiguous. The receptor was isolated from an adult in good health. The material was peripheral blood, obtained on day 0 of AZD1222 vaccination. CDR3 protein: CASSLLGETGELFF. CDR3 sequence (DNA): TGTGCCAGCAGCCTACTCGGAGAAACCGGGGAGCTGTTTTTT.